This TCR beta chain originates from a study of CD8 T cells in Susac syndrome. RNA was extracted with the RNeasy kit, and a quantity of roughly 0.5 to 1 ug was reverse transcribed using random hexamers. MiXCR, applied by TCRdb to the immunoSEQ multiplex PCR reads, yields one record per CDR3 protein. Among approximately 160,000 distinct CDR3 sequences listed, under 95% were seen once. From blood CD8+ and CD4+ T cells, TCR beta sequences were generated. CD8+ and CD4+ T cells were negatively isolated; TEMRA cells were FACS-enriched. The germline V gene has CDR1 MGHDK and CDR2 SYGVNS. The CDR3 is made up of 15 amino acids. With 0 bases removed from V and 4 bases from J, the gap between germline ends came to 12 bases.

The sequence was obtained from a human donor with multiple sclerosis. The sequenced material came from CD4+ T cells from PBMCs. The V and J genes are TRBV25-1 and TRBJ1-2, with no clear D. CDR3 in amino acids: CASSEYGRNIYGYTF. The CDR3, as DNA: TGTGCCAGCAGTGAATATGGCAGGAACATCTATGGCTACACCTTC.